The clone carrying this T cell receptor beta chain was counted between two and nine times. What it binds is not known. V was clipped by 0 bases and J by 4 bases, with 8 bases between them. The CDR3 spans 14 residues. Germline V gene data show CDR1 as SGHTA and CDR2 as FQGNSA. The sample's treatment: approximately nine-day PBMC culture with coronavirus spike peptide pools or control peptides (ViraFEST assay). The unexposed donor provided CD4+ T cells, which were taken before the COVID-19 pandemic (2011-2018). The source of the sample is a study of vaccination and CD4 T cells after COVID-19. Background on the study: Recovered patients in the cohort numbered six men and four women, two of them Hispanic.

Oncomine TCR Beta short-read sequencing was applied to DNA from cultured CD4+ T cells. From the PCR reads, TCRdb called clonotypes with MiXCR, one entry per CDR3 protein. Of 7,000 or so distinct CDR3 sequences listed, around two fifths are singletons. This clonotype was sampled from a human donor in good health. The rearrangement uses TRBV7-2 and TRBJ2-3; D is undetermined. The sample comprised CD4+ T cells from blood, cultured in vitro. For the CDR3, the DNA is TGTGCCAGCAGCTTAGCACCCTTCCCAGATACGCAGTATTTT. It specifies CASSLAPFPDTQYF.